This TCR beta chain was sequenced for a study of cytomegalovirus exposure and HLA in healthy donors. Turning to the study itself: The 95 to 150 validation repertoires used the same platform as the 666 first-cohort repertoires, a later analysis reported. Study-wide results and caveats: Over 150 TCR beta chains were listed as cytomegalovirus-associated.

The protocol was immunoSEQ multiplex PCR, while the TCRdb copy is restricted to in-frame clones and leaves out a portion. The sample yields roughly 120,000 clones, around 86% seen once. Germline lookup yields CDR1 GTSNPN and CDR2 SVGIG (reference sequence). The CDR3 totals 13 residues. V dropped 1 base and J dropped 5 bases, with 9 bases sitting between them. In the case of this clone: Its cognate antigen is unknown.

The rearrangement uses TRBV30 and TRBJ1-5; the D gene is possibly TRBD1 (5 bases). The origin of this receptor is a man between 18 and 35 years old in good health and CMV-seronegative. Input material: PBMCs. CDR3 bases: TGTGCCTGGAGTGACCTAGGGGATCAGCCCCAGCATTTT. It encodes CAWSDLGDQPQHF.